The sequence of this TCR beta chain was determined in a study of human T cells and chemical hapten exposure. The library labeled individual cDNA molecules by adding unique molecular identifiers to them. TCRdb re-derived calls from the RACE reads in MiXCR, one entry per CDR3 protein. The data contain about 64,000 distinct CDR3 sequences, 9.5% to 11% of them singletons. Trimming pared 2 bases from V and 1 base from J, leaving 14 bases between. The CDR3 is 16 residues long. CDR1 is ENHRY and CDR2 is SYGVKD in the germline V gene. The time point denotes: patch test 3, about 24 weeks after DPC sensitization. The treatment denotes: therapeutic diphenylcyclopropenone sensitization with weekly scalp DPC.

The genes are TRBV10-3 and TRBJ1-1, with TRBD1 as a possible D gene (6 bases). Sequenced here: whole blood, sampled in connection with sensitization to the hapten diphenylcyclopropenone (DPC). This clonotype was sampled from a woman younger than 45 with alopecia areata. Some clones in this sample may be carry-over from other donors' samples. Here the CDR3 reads CAISERSGAGNTEAFF. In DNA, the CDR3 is TGTGCCATCAGTGAGCGCTCAGGGGCCGGGAACACTGAAGCTTTCTTT.